This T cell receptor beta chain was found in a study of cytomegalovirus exposure and HLA in healthy donors. This PCR relied on a set of 60 Vbeta primers and 13 Jbeta primers. This table comes from immunoSEQ multiplex PCR, and its TCRdb copy is limited to in-frame clones, with some not included. The repertoire holds about 63,000 clones, with approximately 70% as singletons. Of note for this clone: What it binds is unknown.

From germline, CDR1 is SNHLY and CDR2 FYNNEI. The CDR3 has 16 amino acids. The V gene end was trimmed by 8 bases and the J gene end by 2 bases; junction bases not matched to a gene: 11. Overall study results and limits: It is likely that the observed cluster of highly shared sequence variants was a sequencing artifact.

The genes are TRBV2 and TRBJ1-5, with 8 bases identical to TRBD1. The clonotype originates from a man over 45 in good health and CMV-seronegative. Sequencing used PBMCs. The CDR3 bases are TGTGCCAGCGGATCCAATCTACAGGGGGGCAATCAGCCCCAGCATTTT. Protein product: CASGSNLQGGNQPQHF.